Following are 3 T cell receptor beta chains from one sample sequenced in a study of cytomegalovirus exposure and HLA in healthy donors. The PCR was carried out with 60 Vbeta primers and 13 Jbeta primers. Sequencing used immunoSEQ multiplex PCR; TCRdb keeps in-frame clones, though not all of them. This sample has around 160,000 clones; over 65% occur once, and the top ten carry less than 15%. Sequencing was performed on PBMCs. These receptor sequences come from a man aged 40-55 years in good health and CMV-seropositive.

The CDR3 bases are TGTGCCAGCAGCTTAGGCCCCAACGAGCAGTACTTC. Translating it yields CASSLGPNEQYF. The chain couples TRBV13 to TRBJ2-5; D unclear. The DNA end lines up better with TRBJ2-7; the J call may be wrong. Germline CDR1 and CDR2: PRHDT and FYEKMQ (reference sequence). The CDR3 loop spans 12 amino acids.

The chain combines TRBV7-9 with TRBJ2-7; D is unresolved. With 5 bases removed from V and 4 bases from J, the gap between germline ends came to 12 bases. The germline V gene has CDR1 SEHNR and CDR2 FQNEAQ (reference sequence). There are 13 residues in the CDR3. The DNA for the CDR3 is TGTGCCAGCAGCCCCTTGCTCCGGTACGAGCAGTACTTC. Protein sequence: CASSPLLRYEQYF.

This clone was seen a single time. The rearrangement joins TRBV2 to TRBJ2-7, with 8 bases identical to TRBD1. CDR1 and CDR2 (germline): SNHLY, FYNNEI. The J segment lost 9 bases and the V segment lost 4 bases, leaving 11 bases of the junction unmatched. This CDR3 has 14 residues. CDR3 protein: CASSGSYRGLGQYF. The CDR3 bases are TGTGCCAGCAGTGGCTCTTACAGGGGGTTGGGGCAGTACTTC.